The rows below give T cell receptor beta chains drawn from one sample of a study of blood T cell repertoires in COVID-19. The table came from immunoSEQ multiplex PCR; TCRdb's copy has only in-frame clones and leaves some out. This sample yields 70,000 or so clones, of which roughly 87% are seen a single time; about a tenth belongs to the top ten. Sequenced material: peripheral blood. The source is a woman aged 18-35 years with acute or convalescent COVID-19. Both conserved end residues are part of each CDR3. A D gene is named only where the DNA matches it firmly. Size tells how often a clone was seen (once, few, many) or the class of an expanded clone, and some rows leave it out.

J | D | size | V | DNA | CDR3
TRBJ2-7 | - | - | TRBV2 | TGTGCCAGCAGTGAGGGGAGCTCCTACGAGCAGTACTTC | CASSEGSSYEQYF
TRBJ2-5 | - | few | TRBV6-6 | TGTGCCAGCAGTTACCGCGTCCAAGAGACCCAGTACTTC | CASSYRVQETQYF
TRBJ2-3 | - | - | TRBV7-8 | TGTGCCAGCAGCTTACTCGGGGACACAGATACGCAGTATTTT | CASSLLGDTDTQYF
TRBJ1-5 | - | - | TRBV2 | TGTGCCAGCAGTGGGATCCGACTCAAAACCAATCAGCCCCAGCATTTT | CASSGIRLKTNQPQHF
TRBJ1-5 | TRBD1 | - | TRBV6-1 | TGTGCCAGCAGAGAAATCGGACAGGTAGGCAATCAGCCCCAGCATTTT | CASREIGQVGNQPQHF
TRBJ2-3 | - | - | TRBV25-1 | TGTGCCAGCAGTGAATTAGGATTCCAGGCAGATACGCAGTATTTT | CASSELGFQADTQYF
TRBJ2-1 | TRBD2 | - | TRBV11-3 | TGTGCCAGCAGCCCCGGGACTAGCGGGAGTGGGTATGAGCAGTTCTTC | CASSPGTSGSGYEQFF
TRBJ2-1 | - | - | TRBV5-4 | TGTGCCAGCAGCAAGCAGGATTACAATGAGCAGTTCTTC | CASSKQDYNEQFF
TRBJ2-1 | - | - | TRBV3-1/TRBV3-2 | TGTGCCAGCAGCCAAGAAGGCACGGGAGTCTGGTACAATGAGCAGTTCTTC | CASSQEGTGVWYNEQFF
TRBJ1-1 | - | - | TRBV5-1 | TGCGCCAGCAGCGTCACATCAGGGGACACTGAAGCTTTCTTT | CASSVTSGDTEAFF
TRBJ2-3 | - | - | TRBV4-1 | TGTGCCAGCAGCCAAGTGTCGGGAGAGGCAGATACGCAGTATTTT | CASSQVSGEADTQYF
TRBJ1-1 | TRBD1 | - | TRBV5-6 | TGTGCCAGCAGCCCGGGACAGAGGAACACTGAAGCTTTCTTT | CASSPGQRNTEAFF
TRBJ2-5 | TRBD2 | - | TRBV30 | TGTGCCTGGATCCTAGCGGGGGGGGAGACCCAGTACTTC | CAWILAGGETQYF
TRBJ1-6 | TRBD1 | - | TRBV3-1/TRBV3-2 | TGTGCCAGCAGTCCACAGGGGAAGGTGGCCCTCCACTTT | CASSPQGKVALHF
TRBJ1-2 | TRBD1 | - | TRBV30 | TGTGCCTGGACAAGGGGACAGGGTGCCTATGGCTACACCTTC | CAWTRGQGAYGYTF
TRBJ2-3 | TRBD2 | - | TRBV7-9 | TGTGCCAGCAGCTTCCGCTTCATTAAAGCGGGAGGCACAGATACGCAGTATTTT | CASSFRFIKAGGTDTQYF
TRBJ2-7 | TRBD2 | - | TRBV18 | TGTGCCAGCTCACAAGCAGTGTCCCGGGGGGGCTACGAGCAGTACTTC | CASSQAVSRGGYEQYF
TRBJ2-5 | TRBD1 | - | TRBV29-1 | TGCAGCGTAGTCAAGACAGGGGGAGAGACCCAGTACTTC | CSVVKTGGETQYF
TRBJ2-7 | - | - | TRBV5-1 | TGCGCCAGCAGCTTTTCCTCTACCGGCTACGAGCAGTACTTC | CASSFSSTGYEQYF
TRBJ2-7 | - | - | TRBV6-2/TRBV6-3 | TGTGCCAGCAGTGTGGACAGCCCCTACGAGCAGTACTTC | CASSVDSPYEQYF
TRBJ1-3 | - | - | TRBV6-5 | TGTGCCAGCAGTACGGGGGGGAAGTCTGGAAACACCATATATTTT | CASSTGGKSGNTIYF
TRBJ2-2 | - | - | TRBV27 | TGTGCCAGCAGGACAGCGGGCACCGGGGAGCTGTTTTTT | CASRTAGTGELFF
TRBJ2-6 | TRBD2 | - | TRBV28 | TGTGCCAGCAGTTTACCGGGGGGCTCTGGGGCCAACGTCCTGACTTTC | CASSLPGGSGANVLTF
TRBJ1-6 | - | - | TRBV28 | TGTGCCAGCAGTTTGCAGGGGTCTACGCCTAATTCACCCCTCCACTTT | CASSLQGSTPNSPLHF
TRBJ1-6 | TRBD1 | - | TRBV27 | TGTGCCAGCAGTTTGACAGGGATTTCACCCCTCCACTTT | CASSLTGISPLHF
TRBJ2-5 | TRBD2 | - | TRBV25-1 | TGTGCCAGCAGTGAAGGAGCTAGCGGGGAGACCCAGTACTTC | CASSEGASGETQYF
TRBJ2-1 | TRBD2 | - | TRBV7-2 | TGTGCCAGCAGCTTATTGGGCGGGGGCTACAATGAGCAGTTCTTC | CASSLLGGGYNEQFF
TRBJ1-5 | - | - | TRBV30 | TGTGCCTGGAGTGACAGGTACAATCAGCCCCAGCATTTT | CAWSDRYNQPQHF
TRBJ1-6 | TRBD1 | - | TRBV18 | TGTGCCAGCTCACAACAGGGGGGGCACAATTCACCCCTCCACTTT | CASSQQGGHNSPLHF
TRBJ2-7 | - | - | TRBV6-2/TRBV6-3 | TGTGCCAGCAGTTACGCCGCAGGGGAGTACGAGCAGTACTTC | CASSYAAGEYEQYF
TRBJ1-1 | - | - | TRBV4-2 | TGTGCCAGCAGCCAGAGGATCAACACTGAAGCTTTCTTT | CASSQRINTEAFF
TRBJ1-1 | TRBD1 | - | TRBV5-6 | TGTGCCAGCAGCTTGGGGGACAGGGCGATTACTGAAGCTTTCTTT | CASSLGDRAITEAFF